The next 19 T cell receptor beta chains were all read from a single sample in a study of T cells in Graves' hyperthyroidism and ophthalmopathy. RNA transcripts served as the template for amplifying TCR beta CDR3 regions. TCR CDR3 regions were first amplified by RT-PCR with HTBI primers. MiXCR, applied by TCRdb to the multiplex PCR reads, yields one record per CDR3 protein. Of about 570,000 distinct CDR3 sequences in the sample, around 15% were seen once. Material: blood. Source of these receptors: a woman aged 40 to 55 with Graves' hyperthyroidism.

This clonotype was detected ten times or more. V usage is TRBV30 and J usage is TRBJ1-1; no reliable D call. The CDR3 covers 11 residues. Germline V gene lookup returns CDR1 GTSNPN and CDR2 SVGIG (reference sequence). V lost 0 bases to trimming and J lost 6 bases, with 5 bases between them. The CDR3 DNA reads TGTGCCTGGAGTGTCCTCGCTGAAGCTTTCTTT. Residues: CAWSVLAEAFF.

In its sample, this clonotype was seen many times. The CDR3: CASSQAGPKNYEQYF. The DNA for the CDR3 is TGTGCCAGCAGCCAAGCCGGACCCAAGAACTACGAGCAGTACTTC. The chain is built from TRBV3-1 and TRBJ2-7; D is unresolved. This CDR3 spans 15 amino acids. Trimming shortened V by 1 base and J by 3 bases, and 13 bases separated the two germline ends. CDR1 is LGHDT, CDR2 YNNKEL, per germline (reference sequence).

As DNA, the CDR3 is TGTGCCAGCAGCCCACGGACAGGGCCATCCTTCTACGAGCAGTACTTC. As protein: CASSPRTGPSFYEQYF. This chain links TRBV7-9 with TRBJ2-7, with 8 positions matching TRBD1. J was trimmed by 3 bases and V by 5 bases; bases with no gene match: 12. CDR3 length equals 16 residues. CDR1 and CDR2 from the germline V gene are SEHNR and FQNEAQ (reference sequence).

The V gene is TRBV27, the J gene TRBJ2-1, with 7 bases fitting TRBD2. This CDR3 region has 14 residues. Germline CDR1 and CDR2: MNHEY and SMNVEV (reference sequence). The V and J ends lost 1 base and 8 bases, in that order; junction bases with no gene match: 5. The CDR3 region has the DNA TGTGCCAGCAGTTTATTAATGGCGGGGGATGAGCAGTTCTTC. Translated, it gives CASSLLMAGDEQFF.

V gene TRBV7-9 combines with J gene TRBJ1-6, with 11 bases matching TRBD1. CDR1 and CDR2 from the germline V gene are SEHNR and FQNEAQ (reference sequence). V was clipped by 5 bases and J by 9 bases; unmatched bases: 15. The CDR3 runs 18 residues. The CDR3 loop is CASSQDRGLLLYGSPLHF. The DNA of the CDR3 is TGTGCCAGCAGCCAGGACAGGGGGCTACTCCTATACGGTTCACCCCTCCACTTT.

The sample holds many counts of this clonotype. The chain uses TRBV28 and TRBJ2-2, with D unresolved. The CDR3 has 12 residues. The germline V gene has CDR1 MDHEN and CDR2 SYDVKM. Trimming took 7 bases from V and 1 from J, leaving 4 bases between them. In nucleotides, the CDR3 is TGTGCCAGCACATTGAACACCGGGGAGCTGTTTTTT. It is translated as CASTLNTGELFF. The variable domain in full, completed from reference TRBV28 and TRBJ2-2, reads DVKVTQSSRYLVKRTGEKVFLECVQDMDHENMFWYRQDPGLGLRLIYFSYDVKMKEKGDIPEGYSVSREKKERFSLILESASTNQTSMYLCASTLNTGELFFGEGSRLTVL.

Concerning this clonotype itself: A read error may explain this, as a much larger clone is one base away. V is TRBV5-1 and J is TRBJ1-1; no clear D. This CDR3 region has 14 residues. Germline V gene sequence: CDR1 SGHRS, CDR2 YFSETQ. The CDR3 is CASNLAPGDTEAFF. The DNA of the CDR3 is TGCGCCAGCAACTTGGCCCCGGGCGACACTGAAGCTTTCTTT.

The J gene is TRBJ1-4, the V gene TRBV27; tentatively, D is TRBD1 (5 bases). Trimming left V 5 bases short and J 7 bases short, with 20 bases between. CDR1 is MNHEY and CDR2 is SMNVEV in the germline V gene (reference sequence). This CDR3 contains 16 residues. CDR3 residues: CASSTQGLGVGEKLFF. CDR3 coding DNA: TGTGCCAGCAGTACCCAAGGTTTGGGGGTTGGTGAAAAACTGTTTTTT.

This clonotype was recorded many times. The rearrangement joins TRBV28 to TRBJ2-4; tentative D call: TRBD1 (6 bases). Germline CDR1 is MDHEN and CDR2 is SYDVKM. The germline V and J ends were trimmed by 6 bases and 2 bases, with 11 bases remaining between them. This CDR3 has 14 amino acids. DNA of the CDR3: TGTGCCAGCAGCGAACAGGGAACCAAAAACATTCAGTACTTC. Its translation: CASSEQGTKNIQYF.

This clonotype occurred many times. V usage is TRBV7-9 and J usage is TRBJ1-1; D remains ambiguous. Looked up from germline, CDR1 is SEHNR and CDR2 is FQNEAQ (reference sequence). V lost 0 bases, J lost 3 bases, and 5 bases lay in between. This CDR3 contains 13 residues. DNA of the CDR3: TGTGCCAGCAGCTTAGCAGCGGACACTGAAGCTTTCTTT. Translation: CASSLAADTEAFF.

This clonotype has at least ten counts. This chain connects TRBV6-1 to TRBJ2-5; 7 bases match TRBD2. CDR1 is MNHNS, CDR2 SASEGT, per germline. The CDR3 covers 14 residues. Trimming at V came to 7 bases and at J to 3 bases, leaving 8 bases not matched to a gene. The CDR3 nucleotides read TGTGCCAGCACCGAAGGGCTAGCGGAAGAGACCCAGTACTTC. It encodes CASTEGLAEETQYF.

This clonotype was observed a handful of times. The chain uses TRBV20-1 and TRBJ2-1; 9 bases match TRBD1. This CDR3 has 16 amino acids. V was pared by 1 base and J by 8 bases, with 12 bases of the junction left unmatched. Looked up from germline, CDR1 is DFQATT and CDR2 is SNEGSKA (reference sequence). CDR3 residues: CSARGSKGTGRYEQFF. Written as DNA, the CDR3 is TGCAGTGCTAGAGGAAGCAAGGGGACAGGGAGGTATGAGCAGTTCTTC.

For this clonotype: One end of the junction fails to match germline, which may point to a read error. The V and J genes are TRBV27 and TRBJ2-3; no reliable D call. Germline lookup yields CDR1 MNHEY and CDR2 SMNVEV (reference sequence). The CDR3 covers 11 residues. The CDR3 DNA follows: TGTGCCAGCAGTTTAAGGGATACGCAGTGTTTT. Translating gives CASSLRDTQCF.

This clonotype was observed at least ten times. The chain combines TRBV5-1 with TRBJ2-1; D perhaps matches TRBD2 (7 bases). CDR1 and CDR2 from the germline V gene are SGHRS and YFSETQ. Trimming pared 0 bases from V and 5 bases from J, leaving 12 bases between. The CDR3 consists of 15 residues. The CDR3 sequence: CASSLGGGGDNEQFF. The CDR3 coding sequence is TGCGCCAGCAGCTTGGGAGGGGGGGGAGACAATGAGCAGTTCTTC.

This clonotype was seen repeatedly, ten times or more. The rearrangement links TRBV30 to TRBJ1-2; TRBD1 is a possible D gene (6 bases). Germline CDR1 is GTSNPN and CDR2 is SVGIG (reference sequence). The CDR3 extends over 12 amino acids. V was clipped by 1 base and J by 7 bases, with 10 bases between them. The CDR3 sequence: CAWSEYRVGYTF. The CDR3 DNA is TGTGCCTGGAGTGAGTACAGGGTTGGCTACACCTTC.

This clonotype was counted at least ten times. This sequence joins TRBV20-1 and TRBJ1-2; TRBD1 matches at 10 bases. CDR3 length: 15 residues. Trimming took 0 bases from V and 9 from J; bases not matched to a gene: 10. Germline CDR1 and CDR2: DFQATT and SNEGSKA (reference sequence). The CDR3 DNA sequence: TGCAGTGCTAGAGACATGACAGGGGGCGAGTGGAGCTACACCTTC. Translating gives CSARDMTGGEWSYTF.

At least ten counts were recorded for this clonotype. This sequence joins TRBV28 and TRBJ2-3; D remains ambiguous. The V gene lost 4 bases and the J gene lost 2 bases, with 7 bases spanning the gap. In germline, CDR1 is MDHEN, CDR2 SYDVKM. CDR3 length: 13 amino acids. The CDR3 DNA follows: TGTGCCAGCAGTTCCCCCACCACAGATACGCAGTATTTT. Protein product: CASSSPTTDTQYF.

This clonotype has a count of ten or more. The chain joins TRBV5-1 to TRBJ2-3; D possibly corresponds to TRBD2 (5 bases). In germline, CDR1 is SGHRS, CDR2 YFSETQ. V lost 4 bases and J lost 1, with 13 bases in between. The CDR3 covers 15 residues. This CDR3 is CASSAGELRTDTQYF. CDR3 coding DNA: TGCGCCAGCAGCGCCGGGGAGCTCCGCACAGATACGCAGTATTTT.

The rearrangement joins TRBV6-9 to TRBJ2-2, with a possible D match to TRBD2 (5 bases). The V end lost 3 bases, the J end lost 4 bases, and 12 bases lay between the germline ends. The germline V gene has CDR1 MNHGY and CDR2 SVAAGI. This CDR3 region has 15 residues. CDR3 nucleotide sequence: TGTGCCAGCAGTTACTCGAACGGGGTCACCGGGGAGCTGTTTTTT. It specifies CASSYSNGVTGELFF.